The clone carrying this T cell receptor beta chain turned up a few times. The data belong to a study of blood T cell repertoires in COVID-19. Measured with immunoSEQ multiplex PCR; TCRdb has only the in-frame clones, and not every one. The table records 280,000 or so clones, approximately 91% of them present only once. The germline gives CDR1 SGHRS, CDR2 YFSETQ. The CDR3 contains 13 residues. V lost 3 bases to trimming and J lost 7 bases, with 14 bases between them. The sequence was collected from a woman aged 60-70 years with acute or convalescent COVID-19. The gene calls are TRBV5-1 and TRBJ2-7, with a weak D call TRBD1 (6 bases). The sample consisted of peripheral blood. As DNA, the CDR3 is TGCGCCAGCAGCTCCACGACAGGTGTAGAGCAGTACTTC. Translated: CASSSTTGVEQYF.